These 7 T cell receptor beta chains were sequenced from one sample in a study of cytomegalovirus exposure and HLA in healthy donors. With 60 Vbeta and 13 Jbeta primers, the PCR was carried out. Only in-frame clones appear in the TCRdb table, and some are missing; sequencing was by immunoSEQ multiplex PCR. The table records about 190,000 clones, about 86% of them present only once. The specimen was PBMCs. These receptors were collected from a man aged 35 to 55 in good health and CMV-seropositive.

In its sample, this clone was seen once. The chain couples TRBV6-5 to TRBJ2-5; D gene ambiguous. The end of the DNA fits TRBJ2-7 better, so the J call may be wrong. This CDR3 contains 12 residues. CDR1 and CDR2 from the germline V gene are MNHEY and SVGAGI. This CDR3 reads CASGTIGYEQYF. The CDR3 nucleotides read TGTGCCAGCGGTACGATCGGGTACGAGCAGTACTTC.

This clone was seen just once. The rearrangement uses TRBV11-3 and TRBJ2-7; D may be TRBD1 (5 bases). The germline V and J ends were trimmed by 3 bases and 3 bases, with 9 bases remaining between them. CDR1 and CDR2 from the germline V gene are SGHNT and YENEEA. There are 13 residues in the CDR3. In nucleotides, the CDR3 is TGTGCCAGCAGCTTGCGACAGAACTACGAGCAGTACTTC. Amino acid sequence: CASSLRQNYEQYF.

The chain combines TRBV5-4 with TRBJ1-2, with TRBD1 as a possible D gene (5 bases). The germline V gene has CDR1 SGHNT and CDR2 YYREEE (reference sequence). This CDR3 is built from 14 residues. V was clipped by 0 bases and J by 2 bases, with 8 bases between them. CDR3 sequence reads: CASSLETANYGYTF. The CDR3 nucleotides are TGTGCCAGCAGCTTGGAGACAGCCAACTATGGCTACACCTTC.

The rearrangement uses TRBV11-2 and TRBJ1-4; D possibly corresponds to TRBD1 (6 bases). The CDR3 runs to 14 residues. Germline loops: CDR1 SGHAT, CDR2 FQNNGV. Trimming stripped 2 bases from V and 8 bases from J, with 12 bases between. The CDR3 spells CASSLIRGGEKLFF. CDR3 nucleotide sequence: TGTGCCAGCAGCTTAATAAGGGGGGGCGAAAAACTGTTTTTT.

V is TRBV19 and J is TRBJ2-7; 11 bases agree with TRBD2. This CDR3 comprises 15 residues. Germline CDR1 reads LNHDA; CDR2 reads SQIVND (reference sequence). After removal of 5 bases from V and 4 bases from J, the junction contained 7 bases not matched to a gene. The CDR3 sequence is CASSLTSGSLYEQYF. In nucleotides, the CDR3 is TGTGCCAGTAGTTTAACTAGCGGGAGTTTGTACGAGCAGTACTTC.

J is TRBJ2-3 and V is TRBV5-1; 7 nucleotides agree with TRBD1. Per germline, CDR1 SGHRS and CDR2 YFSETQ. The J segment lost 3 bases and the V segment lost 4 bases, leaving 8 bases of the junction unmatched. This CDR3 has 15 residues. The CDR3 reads CASSTRQGITDTQYF. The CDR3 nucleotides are TGCGCCAGCAGCACCAGACAGGGAATAACAGATACGCAGTATTTT.

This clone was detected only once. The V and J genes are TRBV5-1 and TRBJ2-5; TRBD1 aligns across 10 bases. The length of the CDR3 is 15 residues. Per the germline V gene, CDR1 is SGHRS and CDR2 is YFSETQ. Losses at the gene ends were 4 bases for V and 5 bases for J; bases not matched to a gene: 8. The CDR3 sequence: CASSAGDRGTETQYF. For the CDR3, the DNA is TGCGCCAGCAGCGCCGGGGACAGGGGAACGGAGACCCAGTACTTC.